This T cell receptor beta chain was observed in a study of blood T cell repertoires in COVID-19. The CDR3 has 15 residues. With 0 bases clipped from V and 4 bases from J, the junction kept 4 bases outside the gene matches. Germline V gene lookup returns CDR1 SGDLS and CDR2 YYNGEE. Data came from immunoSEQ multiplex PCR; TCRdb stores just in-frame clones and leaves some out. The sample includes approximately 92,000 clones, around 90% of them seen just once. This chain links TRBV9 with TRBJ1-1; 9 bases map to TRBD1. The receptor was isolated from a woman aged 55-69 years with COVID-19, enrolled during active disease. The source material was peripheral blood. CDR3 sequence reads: CASSVGTGAFTEAFF. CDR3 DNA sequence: TGTGCCAGCAGCGTAGGGACAGGGGCTTTCACTGAAGCTTTCTTT.